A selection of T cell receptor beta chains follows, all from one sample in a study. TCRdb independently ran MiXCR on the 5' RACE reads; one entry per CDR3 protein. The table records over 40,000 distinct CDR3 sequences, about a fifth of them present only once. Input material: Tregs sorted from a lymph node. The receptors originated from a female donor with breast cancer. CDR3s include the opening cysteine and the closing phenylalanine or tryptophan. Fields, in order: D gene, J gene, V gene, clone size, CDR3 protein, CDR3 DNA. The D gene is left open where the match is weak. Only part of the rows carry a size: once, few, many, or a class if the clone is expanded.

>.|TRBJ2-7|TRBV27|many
CASSPSHVYEQYF
TGTGCCAGCAGTCCATCCCATGTCTACGAGCAGTACTTC
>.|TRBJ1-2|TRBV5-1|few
CASSVSPGNYGYTF
TGCGCCAGCAGCGTCAGCCCTGGAAACTATGGCTACACCTTC
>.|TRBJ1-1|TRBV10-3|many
CAISGGSAEAFF
TGTGCCATCAGTGGAGGGTCGGCTGAAGCTTTCTTT
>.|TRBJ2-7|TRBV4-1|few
CASSQDEGGFLRYEQYF
TGCGCCAGCAGCCAAGACGAAGGGGGTTTTTTGAGGTACGAGCAGTACTTC
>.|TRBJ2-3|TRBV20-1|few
CSAPRVGTDTQYF
TGCAGTGCCCCCCGAGTTGGGACAGATACGCAGTATTTT
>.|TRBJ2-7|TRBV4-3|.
CASSQEGRGPYEQYF
TGCGCCAGCAGCCAAGAGGGAAGGGGCCCCTACGAGCAGTACTTC
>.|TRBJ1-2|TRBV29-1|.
CSVETSPGRPNYGYTF
TGCAGCGTTGAAACGTCTCCAGGCAGACCTAACTATGGCTACACCTTC
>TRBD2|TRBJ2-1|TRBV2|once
CASSAGTSGGREQLF
TGTGCCAGCAGTGCCGGGACTAGCGGGGGGCGGGAGCAGCTCTTC
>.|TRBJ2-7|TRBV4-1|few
CASSQGPGMYSYEQYF
TGCGCCAGCAGCCAAGGCCCCGGGATGTACTCCTACGAGCAGTACTTC
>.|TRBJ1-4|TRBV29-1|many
CSAEGTNEKLFF
TGCAGCGCCGAGGGGACAAATGAAAAACTGTTTTTT
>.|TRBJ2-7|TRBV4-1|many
CASSQQPNRDPHNYEQYF
TGCGCCAGCAGCCAACAACCCAACCGGGACCCGCACAACTACGAGCAGTACTTC
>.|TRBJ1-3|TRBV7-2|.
CASRLTSSGNTIYF
TGTGCCAGCAGACTAACAAGCTCTGGAAACACCATATATTTT
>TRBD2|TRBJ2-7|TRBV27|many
CASSLDQRESEQYF
TGTGCCAGCAGTTTAGATCAGCGGGAAAGCGAGCAGTACTTC
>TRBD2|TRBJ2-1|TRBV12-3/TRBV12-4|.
CASSASGGSFFNEQFF
TGTGCCAGCAGTGCGTCGGGCGGGAGTTTCTTCAATGAGCAGTTCTTC
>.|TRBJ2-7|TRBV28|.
CASSLPGEQYF
TGTGCCAGCAGCCTACCGGGGGAACAGTACTTC
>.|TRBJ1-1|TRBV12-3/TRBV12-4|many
CASSDRRTRGIEAFF
TGTGCCAGCAGCGACCGAAGGACGCGAGGCATTGAAGCTTTCTTT
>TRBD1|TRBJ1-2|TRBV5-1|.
CASSLAGGEPSNYGYTF
TGCGCCAGCAGCTTGGCAGGGGGAGAACCATCGAACTATGGCTACACCTTC
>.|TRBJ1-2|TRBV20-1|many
CSALEGNYGYTF
TGCAGTGCTCTCGAGGGAAACTATGGCTACACCTTC
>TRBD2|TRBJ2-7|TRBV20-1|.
CSARTGAGDAYEQYF
TGCAGTGCTAGAACCGGAGCGGGAGATGCCTACGAGCAGTACTTC
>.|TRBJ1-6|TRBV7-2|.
CASSSPEGIPLHF
TGTGCCAGCAGCTCGCCCGAAGGTATTCCCCTCCACTTT
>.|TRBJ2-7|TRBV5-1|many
CASSFSGSYEQYF
TGCGCCAGCAGCTTTTCCGGATCCTACGAGCAGTACTTC
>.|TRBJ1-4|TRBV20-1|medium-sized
CSASEANEKLFF
TGCAGTGCTAGTGAAGCTAATGAAAAACTGTTTTTT
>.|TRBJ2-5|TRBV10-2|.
CASSPIRTQYF
TGCGCCAGCAGCCCAATAAGGACCCAGTACTTC
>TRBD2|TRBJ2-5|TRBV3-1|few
CASSRTSDFLKETQYF
TGTGCCAGCAGCCGAACTAGCGACTTCTTAAAAGAGACCCAGTACTTC
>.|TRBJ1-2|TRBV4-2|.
CASSQDRGGGGYTF
TGTGCCAGCAGCCAAGATCGGGGAGGGGGTGGCTACACCTTC
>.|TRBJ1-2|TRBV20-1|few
CSARPGDYGYTF
TGCAGTGCTAGGCCAGGGGACTATGGCTACACCTTC
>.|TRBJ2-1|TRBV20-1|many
CSARRKYNEQFF
TGCAGTGCTAGACGCAAATACAATGAGCAGTTCTTC
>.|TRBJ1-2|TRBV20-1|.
CSAREDRFNYGYTF
TGCAGTGCTAGAGAGGACCGGTTTAACTATGGCTACACCTTC
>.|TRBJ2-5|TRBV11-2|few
CASSLAGRGYQETQYF
TGTGCCAGCAGCTTAGCGGGTCGGGGCTACCAAGAGACCCAGTACTTC
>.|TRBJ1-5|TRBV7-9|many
CASSSPWPGQPQHF
TGTGCCAGCAGCTCCCCCTGGCCGGGGCAGCCCCAGCATTTT
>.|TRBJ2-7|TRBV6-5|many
CASSYHDRHGEQYF
TGTGCCAGCAGCTACCACGACCGGCACGGGGAGCAGTACTTC
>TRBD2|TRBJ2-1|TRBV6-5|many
CASSHFPREGRNNEQFF
TGTGCCAGCAGCCACTTCCCGCGGGAGGGAAGGAACAATGAGCAGTTCTTC
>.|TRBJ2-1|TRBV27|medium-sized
CASSSGRSSYNEQFF
TGTGCCAGCAGTTCGGGACGGAGCTCCTACAATGAGCAGTTCTTC
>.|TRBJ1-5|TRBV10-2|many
CASSDPGVANNQPQHF
TGCGCCAGCAGTGACCCGGGGGTCGCCAACAATCAGCCCCAGCATTTT
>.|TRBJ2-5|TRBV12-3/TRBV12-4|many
CASSLISGGAETQYF
TGTGCCAGCAGTTTAATTTCGGGGGGCGCGGAGACCCAGTACTTC
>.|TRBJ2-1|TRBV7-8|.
CASSLERGYQGEQFF
TGTGCCAGCAGCTTAGAGAGGGGGTACCAGGGTGAGCAGTTCTTC
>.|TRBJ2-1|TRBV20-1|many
CSAGGTDEQFF
TGCAGTGCGGGGGGGACAGATGAGCAGTTCTTC
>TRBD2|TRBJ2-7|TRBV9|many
CASSVGAGDSYEQYF
TGTGCCAGCAGCGTAGGGGCGGGGGACTCCTACGAGCAGTACTTC
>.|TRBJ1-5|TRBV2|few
CASGPLGGQPQHF
TGTGCCAGCGGGCCTCTCGGAGGTCAGCCCCAGCATTTT
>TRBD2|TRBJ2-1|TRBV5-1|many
CASSQGLAGANEQFF
TGCGCCAGCAGCCAGGGACTAGCGGGAGCCAATGAGCAGTTCTTC
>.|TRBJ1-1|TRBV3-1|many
CASSSEKEFEAFF
TGTGCCAGCAGCTCCGAGAAGGAATTTGAAGCTTTCTTT
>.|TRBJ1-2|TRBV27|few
CASSLGAEANYGYTF
TGTGCCAGCAGTTTAGGGGCAGAAGCTAACTATGGCTACACCTTC
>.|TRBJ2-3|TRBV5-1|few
CASRSPQFTDTQYF
TGCGCCAGCAGGAGTCCCCAATTCACAGATACGCAGTATTTT
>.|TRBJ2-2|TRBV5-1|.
CASCRGDGTGELFF
TGCGCCAGCTGCAGGGGCGATGGCACCGGGGAGCTGTTTTTT
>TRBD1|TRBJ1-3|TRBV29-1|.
CSIETGLGGNTIYF
TGCAGCATTGAGACAGGGCTTGGTGGAAACACCATATATTTT
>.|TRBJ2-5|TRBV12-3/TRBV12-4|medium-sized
CASSPEQETQYF
TGTGCCAGCAGTCCAGAGCAAGAGACCCAGTACTTC
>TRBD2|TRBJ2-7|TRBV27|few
CASSLRLAGYEQYF
TGTGCCAGCAGTTTAAGACTAGCGGGGTACGAGCAGTACTTC
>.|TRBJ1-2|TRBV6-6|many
CASRVSMGYTF
TGTGCCAGCAGGGTATCCATGGGCTACACCTTC
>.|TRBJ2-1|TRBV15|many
CATSRERPGHRYNEQFF
TGTGCCACCAGCAGAGAACGTCCGGGACACCGCTACAATGAGCAGTTCTTC
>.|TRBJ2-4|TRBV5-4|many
CASSGGDAPKNIQYF
TGTGCCAGCAGCGGCGGGGATGCCCCCAAAAACATTCAGTACTTC
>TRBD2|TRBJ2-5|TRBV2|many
CASSDASSGSETQYF
TGTGCCAGCAGTGATGCGTCTAGCGGGAGCGAGACCCAGTACTTC
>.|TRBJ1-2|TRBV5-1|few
CASSSNSYGYTF
TGCGCCAGCAGCTCCAACAGCTATGGCTACACCTTC
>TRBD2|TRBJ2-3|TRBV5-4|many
CASKSGKGPDTQYF
TGTGCCAGCAAAAGCGGGAAAGGTCCAGATACGCAGTATTTT
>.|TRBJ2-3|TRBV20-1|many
CSAPGQTEGNTQYF
TGCAGTGCCCCGGGACAAACCGAGGGTAATACGCAGTATTTT
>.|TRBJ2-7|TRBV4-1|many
CASSLRQGGNEQYF
TGCGCCAGCAGCCTAAGACAGGGCGGGAACGAGCAGTACTTC
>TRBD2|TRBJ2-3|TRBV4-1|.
CASSRRGGLAGTDTQYF
TGCGCCAGCAGCCGGCGGGGGGGACTAGCGGGAACAGATACGCAGTATTTT
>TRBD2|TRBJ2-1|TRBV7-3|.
CASSSTAGLAGGEQFF
TGTGCCAGCAGCTCGACCGCTGGACTAGCGGGAGGTGAGCAGTTCTTC
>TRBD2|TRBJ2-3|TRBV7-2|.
CASSSGTSEETDTQYF
TGTGCCAGCAGCTCGGGGACTAGCGAAGAGACAGATACGCAGTATTTT